The rows below give T cell receptor beta chains drawn from one sample of a study of cytomegalovirus exposure and HLA in healthy donors. Measured with immunoSEQ multiplex PCR; TCRdb has only the in-frame clones, and not every one. The top ten hold roughly 4% of the sample, which has about 150,000 clones, more than 60% seen once. The specimen was PBMCs. These receptors originate from a woman in her 40s in good health and CMV-seronegative. The CDR3 runs from the conserved cysteine through the conserved F or W. Fields, in order: clone size, V gene, J gene, D gene, CDR3 DNA, CDR3 protein. The D gene is left open where the match is weak. Clone size is given for some rows only: seen once, a few or many times, or a class if the clone is expanded.

abundance: .; v_gene: TRBV7-2; j_gene: TRBJ1-3; d_gene: .; CDR3nt: TGTGCCAGCAGCTCCAGGGGATTGGGGAACACCATATATTTT; CDR3aa: CASSSRGLGNTIYF
abundance: .; v_gene: TRBV5-1; j_gene: TRBJ1-2; d_gene: TRBD1; CDR3nt: TGCGCCAGCAGCCTAGCGGGACAGGGGGCCACTGGCTACACCTTC; CDR3aa: CASSLAGQGATGYTF
abundance: .; v_gene: TRBV29-1; j_gene: TRBJ1-2; d_gene: .; CDR3nt: TGCAGCGTTCATCACCGTAGGGAGTTCGATGGCTACACCTTC; CDR3aa: CSVHHRREFDGYTF
abundance: once; v_gene: TRBV28; j_gene: TRBJ2-7; d_gene: .; CDR3nt: TGTGCCAGCACCCCAGGGCAGCCCTTGCCCTACGAGCAGTACTTC; CDR3aa: CASTPGQPLPYEQYF
abundance: .; v_gene: TRBV28; j_gene: TRBJ1-1; d_gene: .; CDR3nt: TGTGCCAGCAGTTTGCAACAGACCTACACTGAAGCTTTCTTT; CDR3aa: CASSLQQTYTEAFF
abundance: .; v_gene: TRBV29-1; j_gene: TRBJ2-5; d_gene: TRBD2; CDR3nt: TGCAGCGTAAGGGAGGGAAGGCAAGAGACCCAGTACTTC; CDR3aa: CSVREGRQETQYF
abundance: .; v_gene: TRBV18; j_gene: TRBJ2-5; d_gene: .; CDR3nt: TGTGCCAGCTCACCAACCAGGGTGAGTGGAGAGACCCAGTACTTC; CDR3aa: CASSPTRVSGETQYF
abundance: .; v_gene: TRBV11-3; j_gene: TRBJ1-3; d_gene: TRBD1; CDR3nt: TGTGCCAGCAGCCCAGGAGGGACAGGGATAAACACCATATATTTT; CDR3aa: CASSPGGTGINTIYF
abundance: .; v_gene: TRBV11-2; j_gene: TRBJ1-3; d_gene: TRBD1; CDR3nt: TGTGCCAGCAGCTTAACCCCGGACAGGGTCTCTGGAAACACCATATATTTT; CDR3aa: CASSLTPDRVSGNTIYF
abundance: .; v_gene: TRBV7-9; j_gene: TRBJ2-2; d_gene: .; CDR3nt: TGTGCCAGCAGCTTAGCGCTTCCGACAGGTTTGACCGGGGAGCTGTTTTTT; CDR3aa: CASSLALPTGLTGELFF
abundance: .; v_gene: TRBV6-5; j_gene: TRBJ2-1; d_gene: .; CDR3nt: TGTGCCAGCTTAGAACCCCTATACAATGAGCAGTTCTTC; CDR3aa: CASLEPLYNEQFF
abundance: .; v_gene: TRBV9; j_gene: TRBJ1-2; d_gene: .; CDR3nt: TGTGCCAGCAGCGTAGCGGGCGGGACTAGCTTTAACTATGGCTACACCTTC; CDR3aa: CASSVAGGTSFNYGYTF
abundance: .; v_gene: TRBV9; j_gene: TRBJ2-7; d_gene: .; CDR3nt: TGTGCCAGCAGCGCAACAGGGGAGCAGTACTTC; CDR3aa: CASSATGEQYF
abundance: .; v_gene: TRBV4-2; j_gene: TRBJ2-2; d_gene: TRBD1; CDR3nt: TGTGCCAGCAGCCAGAGAACCGGGACAGGGGTATCCGGGGAGCTGTTTTTT; CDR3aa: CASSQRTGTGVSGELFF
abundance: .; v_gene: TRBV7-9; j_gene: TRBJ2-1; d_gene: .; CDR3nt: TGTGCCAGCAGCCCACAGGGCTCTCCCTACAATGAGCAGTTCTTC; CDR3aa: CASSPQGSPYNEQFF
abundance: .; v_gene: TRBV2; j_gene: TRBJ2-2; d_gene: TRBD1; CDR3nt: TGTGCCAGCAACAGGGGGAACACCGGGGAGCTGTTTTTT; CDR3aa: CASNRGNTGELFF
abundance: .; v_gene: TRBV28; j_gene: TRBJ2-5; d_gene: .; CDR3nt: TGTGCCAGCAGTCTGACTAGAGAGACCCAGTACTTC; CDR3aa: CASSLTRETQYF
abundance: .; v_gene: TRBV7-9; j_gene: TRBJ2-2; d_gene: TRBD2; CDR3nt: TGTGCCAGCAGTTCTAGCGGATCGAACACCGGGGAGCTGTTTTTT; CDR3aa: CASSSSGSNTGELFF
abundance: .; v_gene: TRBV2; j_gene: TRBJ1-5; d_gene: TRBD1; CDR3nt: TGTGCCAGCAGTGGACAGGGGCTCGACAATCAGCCCCAGCATTTT; CDR3aa: CASSGQGLDNQPQHF
abundance: .; v_gene: TRBV7-9; j_gene: TRBJ1-3; d_gene: .; CDR3nt: TGTGCCAGCAGCCAACACAACTCTGGAAACACCATATATTTT; CDR3aa: CASSQHNSGNTIYF